This section outlines one T cell receptor beta chain sequence together with its context. Its antigen remains unidentified. Per-nucleotide qualities are absent, and no much larger clonotype sits a single base away. Only healthy Caucasian donors were included. The twin cohort comprised three pairs of female monozygotic twins, all aged roughly 18 to 30 years. Positive isolation kits from Invitrogen were used to isolate the CD4+ and CD8+ T cell populations. The germline V gene yields MNHNS for CDR1 and SASEGT for CDR2. At the junction V is shortened by 8 bases and J by 4 bases, with 5 bases in between. From the cysteine through the phenylalanine, the CDR3 covers 10 amino acids. This entry keeps only the CDR3 DNA: 30 bases, framed from base 1. This entry comes from a study of identical twins (dated by TCRdb to 2015 to 2016). Regarding the study in general: TCR alpha and beta repertoires from monozygotic twins, unrelated adults of various ages and cord blood were deep-sequenced to test whether fetal clonotypes persist. To rule out contamination, replicate twin experiments were performed at different times with different library preparation protocols.

The library was built by means of 5' RACE. Reads for this sample came from an Illumina HiSeq 2000. Template switching added a universal primer binding site, and the final cDNA carried a unique molecular identifier that allowed TCR cDNA molecules to be counted accurately. Specific primers in the conserved constant-segment region were used to synthesize first-strand cDNA for TCR alpha and beta chains. Each cDNA library was double barcoded, with a SMART-Mk sample barcode plus Illumina barcodes, to control for contamination. TruSeq adapter sequences along with Illumina sample barcodes were introduced in two successive PCR steps. TCR alpha and beta cDNA libraries were sequenced on the Illumina HiSeq platform with custom primers. From the authors' description of their analysis: Raw reads were processed with MiGEC to extract unique molecular identifiers, and MiXCR was used to determine CDR3 positions. Recombination models were inferred per individual with the repgenHMM and IGoR tools using an EM algorithm. Shared clonotype analysis was performed with the tcR package in R, normalizing sharing by the product of cloneset sizes. To study raw recombination without the effects of thymic and clonal selection, out-of-frame nonproductive sequences were analyzed. TCRdb took the public reads, trimmed them with fastp at Q25, ran MiXCR for clone calling and kept in-frame beta chains. Under each unique CDR3 protein, matching rows form one entry showing the most common genes and DNA. TCRdb, not the original authors, processed these V and J calls. This sample has more than 400,000 distinct CDR3 sequences in its table, and about 16% of those were observed once. Clones ranked in the top ten supply roughly 0.42% of the sample.

Overall study outcomes, separate from this receptor: Excess twin sharing in beta out-of-frame sequences was weaker because fewer shared sequences lowered the signal-to-noise ratio. Conclusions relied on cross-sectional statistical analysis, since the same donors could not be followed over many years. Fewer insertions were carried by abundant cord blood beta clonotypes, a similar but weaker trend appeared in young adult naive repertoires, and no such trend appeared in memory repertoires. Zero-insertion analyses could be partly confounded by invariant T cells such as MAIT and iNKT, although diverse VJ usage argued against such confounding for most clonotypes. Compared with coincidental sharing between unrelated individuals, an excess of low generation-probability sequences was observed among out-of-frame TCR alpha sequences shared between twins. Recombination models systematically underestimated out-of-frame TCR alpha sharing in monozygotic twins but agreed with sharing between unrelated individuals.

This sample was shared with a second study, whose subject was yellow fever vaccine responses in identical twins. The second investigation adds: The authors reported that the T cell response to vaccination in identical twins appeared partly convergent and partly personalized. In the study, vaccine-responding T cell clones were precisely tracked in identical twins.

The rearranged chain carries TRBV6-1 and TRBJ1-1, with no confidently assigned D gene. The sequencing input was CD4+ T cells sorted from blood. This TCR came from a young woman in good health. The CDR3: CASAGTEAFF. At the DNA level, the sequence is TGTGCCAGCGCCGGCACTGAAGCTTTCTTT.